The sample holds a few counts of the clone carrying this T cell receptor (beta chain). This record belongs to a study of blood T cell repertoires in COVID-19. Study-wide background: T cells, B-cell-depleted T cells, or PBMCs provided the cDNA or gDNA that served as material.

V shed 6 bases and J shed 9 bases, with 12 bases lying between them. Germline V lookup: CDR1 DFQATT, CDR2 SNEGSKA (reference sequence). The CDR3 has 11 amino acids. Per the study methods: From reference gene primer amplification, estimates of nucleated cell counts were derived. Clones were sequenced by immunoSEQ multiplex PCR, and TCRdb holds only the in-frame ones, with some missing. That table gives V, J and clone size, and the DNA gave D and trimming. The data contain about 140,000 clones, around 80% of them seen just once; the ten biggest clones take up 6%. Individuals drawn from 20 to 25 US areas were roughly 18 to 100 years old.

The TCR was taken from a woman aged 45-60 years who had recovered from COVID-19. Specimen: PBMCs or T cells enriched from blood (not recorded which). The chain employs TRBV20-1 and TRBJ2-1; possibly TRBD2 for D (5 bases). The CDR3, as DNA: TGCAGTGCCTCCTCTAGCACTGAGCAGTTCTTC. Protein product: CSASSSTEQFF.